The 8 T cell receptor beta chains below were found in one sample sequenced in a study of T cell responses to AZD1222 COVID-19 vaccine. Assay: immunoSEQ multiplex PCR; the TCRdb copy retains only in-frame clones and omits some. This sample has over 120,000 clones, with roughly 92% found just once. The sample here was peripheral blood, taken on day 0 of AZD1222 vaccination. These receptors were taken from an adult in good health.

V gene TRBV30 combines with J gene TRBJ1-1; possibly TRBD1 for D (6 bases). The germline CDR1 and CDR2 sequences are GTSNPN and SVGIG (reference sequence). Trimming took 5 bases from V and 1 from J, leaving 11 bases between them. The CDR3 is 13 residues long. The CDR3 loop reads CAWAQGPNTEAFF. In DNA form, the CDR3 reads TGTGCCTGGGCCCAGGGGCCGAACACTGAAGCTTTCTTT.

Written as DNA, the CDR3 is TGTGCCAGTAGTCAAGGACAGTATAGCAATCAGCCCCAGCATTTT. Protein: CASSQGQYSNQPQHF. The V gene is TRBV19, the J gene TRBJ1-5, with D tentatively TRBD1 (6 bases). The V end lost 5 bases, the J end lost 0 bases, and 11 bases lay between the germline ends. From germline, CDR1 is LNHDA and CDR2 SQIVND (reference sequence). The CDR3 length is 15 residues.

This sequence joins TRBV7-2 and TRBJ2-1; no clear D. The V gene lost 4 bases and the J gene lost 10 bases, with 14 bases spanning the gap. From germline, CDR1 is SGHTA and CDR2 FQGNSA. The CDR3 is 13 residues long. CDR3 region: CASSSLVGMEQFF. CDR3 nucleotides: TGTGCCAGCAGCTCCCTAGTGGGGATGGAGCAGTTCTTC. Full variable domain (outside the CDR3, taken from reference TRBV7-2 and TRBJ2-1): GAGVSQSPSNKVTEKGKDVELRCDPISGHTALYWYRQSLGQGLEFLIYFQGNSAPDKSGLPSDRFSAERTGGSVSTLTIQRTQQEDSAVYLCASSSLVGMEQFFGPGTRLTVL.

This rearrangement joins TRBV11-3 to TRBJ1-1; maybe TRBD1 (6 bases). V was shortened by 1 base and J by 4 bases, with 10 bases between the two germline ends. This CDR3 is 14 amino acids long. From germline, CDR1 is SGHNT and CDR2 YENEEA. The CDR3 DNA reads TGTGCCAGCAGCTTAGGGGGGGCCGGCACTGAAGCTTTCTTT. This gives the protein CASSLGGAGTEAFF.

This clone has a single count. CDR3 sequence: CASSLLAGEQYF. The CDR3 DNA is TGTGCCAGCAGCTTATTGGCGGGGGAGCAGTACTTC. The chain is built from TRBV7-6 and TRBJ2-7, with a weak D call TRBD2 (6 bases). Germline values: CDR1 SGHVS, CDR2 FNYEAQ. Trimming took off 2 bases at V and 7 bases at J, with 9 bases between the two ends. The CDR3 covers 12 residues.

This sequence joins TRBV7-9 and TRBJ2-6, with 8 bases identical to TRBD1. V lost 6 bases and J lost 4; bases outside the gene matches: 8. CDR3 size: 16 residues. Germline V CDR1 and CDR2: SEHNR, FQNEAQ (reference sequence). CDR3 in amino acids: CASRSQGAGGANVLTF. CDR3 coding DNA: TGTGCCAGCAGGTCCCAGGGGGCGGGCGGGGCCAACGTCCTGACTTTC.

This chain links TRBV6-4 with TRBJ1-5; 7 nucleotides line up with TRBD1. CDR1 and CDR2 (germline): MRHNA, SNTAGT. The trim removed 6 bases at V and 2 bases at J, leaving 4 bases unmatched. The CDR3 has 14 residues. The CDR3 DNA is TGTGCCAGCAGCGCAGGGGGACGCAATCAGCCCCAGCATTTT. Its protein is CASSAGGRNQPQHF.

The J gene is TRBJ1-6, the V gene TRBV19, with D possibly matching TRBD1 (6 bases). This CDR3 has 16 residues. Deletions cut 2 bases from V and 9 bases from J, with 17 bases between. In germline, CDR1 is LNHDA, CDR2 SQIVND (reference sequence). CDR3 sequence (DNA): TGTGCCAGTAGTATAACTGTATCAGGGGACGGTTCACCCCTCCACTTT. This translates into CASSITVSGDGSPLHF.